These 10 T cell receptor beta chains came from one sample sequenced in a study of blood T cell repertoires in COVID-19. TCRdb's copy holds only in-frame clones and misses some; the assay was immunoSEQ multiplex PCR. The repertoire includes 250,000 to 300,000 clones, about nine tenths of them detected once, and about 2.1% sits in the top ten. Specimen: PBMCs or T cells enriched from blood (not recorded which). The receptor set was obtained from a woman between 40 and 55 years old with acute COVID-19.

The rearrangement links TRBV4-1 to TRBJ2-3; D is perhaps TRBD1 (6 bases). V shed 3 bases and J shed 0 bases, with 16 bases lying between them. The CDR3 has 17 amino acids. CDR1 and CDR2 (germline): MGHRA, YSYEKL. CDR3 in DNA: TGCGCCAGCAGCCACCCCTTTCGGGACAAAAGCACAGATACGCAGTATTTT. Translation gives CASSHPFRDKSTDTQYF.

Ten or more counts support this clone. V usage is TRBV4-1 and J usage is TRBJ2-2; 10 bases agree with TRBD2. V lost 1 base to trimming and J lost 5 bases; unmatched junction nucleotides: 10. CDR1 MGHRA and CDR2 YSYEKL come from the germline V gene. CDR3 length: 18 amino acids. DNA of the CDR3: TGCGCCAGCAGCCAAGTTTTGGGTTTACTAGCGGGAACCGGGGAGCTGTTTTTT. This encodes CASSQVLGLLAGTGELFF.

This chain connects TRBV12-3 or TRBV12-4 to TRBJ2-2; no clear D gene. V lost 5 bases and J 7 bases, leaving 11 bases between the germline ends. The CDR3 is 13 amino acids. CDR3 in amino acids: CASSEHEHGELFF. The CDR3 DNA sequence: TGTGCCAGCAGTGAACACGAACACGGGGAGCTGTTTTTT.

CDR3: CASRTSGRYNEQFF. CDR3 in DNA: TGTGCCAGTAGGACTAGCGGGCGCTACAATGAGCAGTTCTTC. This rearrangement joins TRBV19 to TRBJ2-1; 10 nucleotides agree with TRBD2. This CDR3 is 14 amino acids long. With V trimmed by 6 bases and J by 3 bases, 2 bases remained unmatched. CDR1 is LNHDA, CDR2 SQIVND, per germline (reference sequence).

The chain recombines TRBV7-9 with TRBJ2-4; D may be TRBD2 (6 bases). This CDR3 is built from 14 residues. Germline lookup yields CDR1 SEHNR and CDR2 FQNEAQ (reference sequence). The germline V and J ends were trimmed by 1 base and 5 bases, with 9 bases remaining between them. DNA for the CDR3: TGTGCCAGCAGCTTAGGCCGCGGGGAAAACATTCAGTACTTC. Amino acids: CASSLGRGENIQYF.

The genes are TRBV18 and TRBJ1-5; 9 positions agree with TRBD1. CDR3 length: 15 amino acids. Germline V gene lookup returns CDR1 KGHSH and CDR2 LQKENI. Losses at the gene ends were 6 bases for V and 2 bases for J; bases not matched to a gene: 5. Here the CDR3 reads CASSQRTGGNQPQHF. CDR3 DNA: TGTGCCAGCTCCCAAAGGACAGGGGGCAATCAGCCCCAGCATTTT. Complete variable domain (other parts from reference TRBV18 and TRBJ1-5): NAGVMQNPRHLVRRRGQEARLRCSPMKGHSHVYWYRQLPEEGLKFMVYLQKENIIDESGMPKERFSAEFPKEGPSILRIQQVVRGDSAAYFCASSQRTGGNQPQHFGDGTRLSIL.

V and J are TRBV4-2 and TRBJ2-7; TRBD1 agrees at 11 bases. The CDR3 loop spans 16 amino acids. V lost 4 bases and J lost 6; bases outside the gene matches: 11. Per the germline V gene, CDR1 is LGHNA and CDR2 is YNFKEQ. Here the CDR3 reads CASSPKDRGLYSEQYF. The CDR3 nucleotides are TGTGCCAGCAGCCCTAAGGACAGGGGGCTGTACAGCGAGCAGTACTTC.

This chain joins TRBV11-3 and TRBJ1-1; D is uncertain. Germline CDR1 and CDR2: SGHNT and YENEEA. Trimming took 5 bases from V and 4 from J, leaving 17 bases between them. The CDR3 contains 15 residues. The CDR3 DNA sequence: TGTGCCAGCAGCGGCCGGACGGTGGCGGGCACTGAAGCTTTCTTT. Translated, it gives CASSGRTVAGTEAFF.

The chain employs TRBV9 and TRBJ2-1; D unresolved. Per germline, CDR1 SGDLS and CDR2 YYNGEE. The CDR3 is 15 amino acids. Deletions cut 4 bases from V and 0 bases from J, with 11 bases between. In nucleotides, the CDR3 is TGTGCCAGCAGCTCCCAGGTCAGCTCCTACAATGAGCAGTTCTTC. Amino acid sequence: CASSSQVSSYNEQFF.

This chain links TRBV7-2 with TRBJ2-2; TRBD2 aligns across 10 bases. The CDR3 is 17 amino acids. Losses at the gene ends were 7 bases for V and 2 bases for J; bases not matched to a gene: 10. Germline assignment: CDR1 SGHTA and CDR2 FQGNSA. CDR3 amino acids: CASTKELAGGNTGELFF. As DNA, the CDR3 is TGTGCCAGCACCAAAGAGTTAGCGGGAGGAAACACCGGGGAGCTGTTTTTT.